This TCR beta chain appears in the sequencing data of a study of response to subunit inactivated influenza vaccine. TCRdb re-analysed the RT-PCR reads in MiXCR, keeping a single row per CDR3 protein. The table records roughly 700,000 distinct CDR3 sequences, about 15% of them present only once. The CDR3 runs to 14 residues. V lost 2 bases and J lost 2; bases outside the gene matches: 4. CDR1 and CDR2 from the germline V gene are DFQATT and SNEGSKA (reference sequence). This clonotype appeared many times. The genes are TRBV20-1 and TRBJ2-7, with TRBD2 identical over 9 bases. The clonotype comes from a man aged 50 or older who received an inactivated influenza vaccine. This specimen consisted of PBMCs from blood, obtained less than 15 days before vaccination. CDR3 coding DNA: TGCAGTGCTAGACGGCTAGCGGGACCCTACGAGCAGTACTTC. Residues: CSARRLAGPYEQYF.